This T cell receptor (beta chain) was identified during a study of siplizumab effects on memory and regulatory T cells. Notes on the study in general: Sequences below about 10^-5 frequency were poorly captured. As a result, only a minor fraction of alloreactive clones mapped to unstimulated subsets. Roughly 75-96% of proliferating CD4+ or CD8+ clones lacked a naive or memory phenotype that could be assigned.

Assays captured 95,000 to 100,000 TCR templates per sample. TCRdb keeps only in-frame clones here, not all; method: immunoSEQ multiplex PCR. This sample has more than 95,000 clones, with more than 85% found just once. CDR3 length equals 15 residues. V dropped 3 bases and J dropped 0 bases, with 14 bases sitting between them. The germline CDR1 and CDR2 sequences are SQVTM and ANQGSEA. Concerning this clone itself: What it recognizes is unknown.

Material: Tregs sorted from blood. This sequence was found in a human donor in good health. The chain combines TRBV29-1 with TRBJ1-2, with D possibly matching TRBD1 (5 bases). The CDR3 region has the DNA TGCAGCGTTGATTATACAGGACTAGCTAACTATGGCTACACCTTC. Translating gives CSVDYTGLANYGYTF. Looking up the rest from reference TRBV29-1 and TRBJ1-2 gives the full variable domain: SAVISQKPSRDICQRGTSLTIQCQVDSQVTMMFWYRQQPGQSLTLIATANQGSEATYESGFVIDKFPISRPNLTFSTLTVSNMSPEDSSIYLCSVDYTGLANYGYTFGSGTRLTVV.